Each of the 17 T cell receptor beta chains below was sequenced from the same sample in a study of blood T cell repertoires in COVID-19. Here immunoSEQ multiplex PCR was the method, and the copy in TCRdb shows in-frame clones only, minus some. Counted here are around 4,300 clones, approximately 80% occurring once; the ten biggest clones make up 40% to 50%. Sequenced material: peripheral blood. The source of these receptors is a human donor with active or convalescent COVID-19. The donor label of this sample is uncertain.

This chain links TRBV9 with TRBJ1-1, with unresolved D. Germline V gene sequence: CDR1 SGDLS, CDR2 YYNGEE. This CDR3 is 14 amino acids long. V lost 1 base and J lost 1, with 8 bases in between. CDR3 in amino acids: CASSVIAENTEAFF. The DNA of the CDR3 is TGTGCCAGCAGCGTAATAGCTGAGAACACTGAAGCTTTCTTT.

The CDR3 spells CASSRASGRNEQFF. The CDR3 DNA is TGTGCCAGCAGCAGGGCTAGCGGCCGGAATGAGCAGTTCTTC. The V gene is TRBV6-2 or TRBV6-3, the J gene TRBJ2-1; the match to TRBD2 covers 7 bases. Per germline, CDR1 MNHEY and CDR2 SVGEGT. V lost 6 bases to trimming and J lost 7 bases; unmatched junction nucleotides: 9. This CDR3 comprises 14 residues.

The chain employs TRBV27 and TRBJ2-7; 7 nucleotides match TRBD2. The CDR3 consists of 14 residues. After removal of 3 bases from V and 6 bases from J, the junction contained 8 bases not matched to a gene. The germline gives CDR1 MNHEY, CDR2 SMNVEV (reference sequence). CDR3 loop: CASSFAWGGSEQYF. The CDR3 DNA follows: TGTGCCAGCAGTTTTGCCTGGGGGGGGAGCGAGCAGTACTTC.

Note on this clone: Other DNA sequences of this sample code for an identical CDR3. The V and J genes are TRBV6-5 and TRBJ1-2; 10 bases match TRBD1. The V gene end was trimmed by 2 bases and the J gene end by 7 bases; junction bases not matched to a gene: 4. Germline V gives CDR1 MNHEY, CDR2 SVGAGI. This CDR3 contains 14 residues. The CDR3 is CASSYTGQGSGYTF. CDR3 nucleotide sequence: TGTGCCAGCAGTTACACGGGACAGGGGAGTGGCTACACCTTC.

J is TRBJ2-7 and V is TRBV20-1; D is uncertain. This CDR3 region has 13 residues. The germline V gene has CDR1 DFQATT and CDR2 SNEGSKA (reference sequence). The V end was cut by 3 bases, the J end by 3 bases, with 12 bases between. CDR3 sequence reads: CSASPLTGYEQYF. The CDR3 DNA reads TGCAGTGCTAGTCCCCTAACCGGCTACGAGCAGTACTTC.

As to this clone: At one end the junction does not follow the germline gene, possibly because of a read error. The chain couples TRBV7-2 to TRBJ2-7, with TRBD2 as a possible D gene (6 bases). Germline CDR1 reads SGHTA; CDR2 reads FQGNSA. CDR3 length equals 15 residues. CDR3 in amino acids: CASSLAPETSILGGF. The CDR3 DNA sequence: TGTGCCAGCAGCTTAGCGCCCGAGACGAGCATACTGGGGGGTTTC.

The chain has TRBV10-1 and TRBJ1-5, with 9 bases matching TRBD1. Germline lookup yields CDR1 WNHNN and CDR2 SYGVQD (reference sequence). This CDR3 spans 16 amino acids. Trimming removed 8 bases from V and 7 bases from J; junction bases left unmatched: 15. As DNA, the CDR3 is TGCGCCAGCCCTTTATCCTCGGACAGGGGAGGGCAGCCCCAGCATTTT. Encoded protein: CASPLSSDRGGQPQHF.

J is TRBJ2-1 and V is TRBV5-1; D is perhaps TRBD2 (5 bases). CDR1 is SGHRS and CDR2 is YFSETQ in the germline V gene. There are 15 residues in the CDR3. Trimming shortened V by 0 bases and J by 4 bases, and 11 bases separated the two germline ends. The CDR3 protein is CASSLGGRGYNEQFF. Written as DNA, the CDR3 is TGCGCCAGCAGCTTGGGAGGGCGAGGGTACAATGAGCAGTTCTTC.

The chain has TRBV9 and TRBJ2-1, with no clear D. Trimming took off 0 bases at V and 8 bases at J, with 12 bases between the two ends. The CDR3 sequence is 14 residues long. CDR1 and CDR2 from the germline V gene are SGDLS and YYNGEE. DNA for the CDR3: TGTGCCAGCAGCGTAGGGCAACGGGTCGATGAGCAGTTCTTC. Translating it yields CASSVGQRVDEQFF.

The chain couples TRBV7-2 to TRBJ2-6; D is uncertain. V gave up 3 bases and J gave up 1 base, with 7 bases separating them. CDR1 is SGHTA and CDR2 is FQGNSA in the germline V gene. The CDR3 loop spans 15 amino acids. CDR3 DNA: TGTGCCAGCAGCTTGTCGGTATCTGGGGCCAACGTCCTGACTTTC. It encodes CASSLSVSGANVLTF. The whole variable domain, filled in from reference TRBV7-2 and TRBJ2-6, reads GAGVSQSPSNKVTEKGKDVELRCDPISGHTALYWYRQSLGQGLEFLIYFQGNSAPDKSGLPSDRFSAERTGGSVSTLTIQRTQQEDSAVYLCASSLSVSGANVLTFGAGSRLTVL.

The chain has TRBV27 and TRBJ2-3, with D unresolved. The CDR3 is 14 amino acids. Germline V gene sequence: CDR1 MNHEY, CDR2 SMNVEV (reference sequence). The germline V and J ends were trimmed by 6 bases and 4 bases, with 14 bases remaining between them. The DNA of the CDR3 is TGTGCCAGCAGGGCCGCTAGTTGGGCAGATACGCAGTATTTT. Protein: CASRAASWADTQYF.

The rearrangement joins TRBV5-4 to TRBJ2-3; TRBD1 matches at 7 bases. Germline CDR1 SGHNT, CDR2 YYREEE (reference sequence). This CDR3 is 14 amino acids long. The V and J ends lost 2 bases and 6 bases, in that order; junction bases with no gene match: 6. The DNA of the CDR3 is TGTGCCAGCAGCTTTACAGGGGAGTGGGATACGCAGTATTTT. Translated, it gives CASSFTGEWDTQYF.

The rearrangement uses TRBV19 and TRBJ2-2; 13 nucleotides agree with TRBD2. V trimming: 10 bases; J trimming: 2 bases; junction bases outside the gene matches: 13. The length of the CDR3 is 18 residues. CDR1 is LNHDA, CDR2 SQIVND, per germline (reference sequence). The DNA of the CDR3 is TGTGCCACCAAGCATGTGAGACTAGCGGGAGGTAACACCGGGGAGCTGTTTTTT. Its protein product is CATKHVRLAGGNTGELFF.

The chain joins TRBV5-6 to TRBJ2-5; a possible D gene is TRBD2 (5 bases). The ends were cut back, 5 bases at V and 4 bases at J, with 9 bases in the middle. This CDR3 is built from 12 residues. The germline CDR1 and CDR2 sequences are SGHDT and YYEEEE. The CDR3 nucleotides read TGTGCCAGCAGTTGGACTGGAGAGACCCAGTACTTC. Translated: CASSWTGETQYF. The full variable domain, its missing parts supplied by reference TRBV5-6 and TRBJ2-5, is DAGVTQSPTHLIKTRGQQVTLRCSPKSGHDTVSWYQQALGQGPQFIFQYYEEEERQRGNFPDRFSGHQFPNYSSELNVNALLLGDSALYLCASSWTGETQYFGPGTRLLVL.

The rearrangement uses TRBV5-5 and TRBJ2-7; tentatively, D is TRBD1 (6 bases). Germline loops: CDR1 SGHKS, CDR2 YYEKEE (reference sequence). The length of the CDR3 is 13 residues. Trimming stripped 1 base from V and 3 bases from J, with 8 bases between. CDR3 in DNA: TGTGCCAGCAGCTTGAGGGGACACTACGAGCAGTACTTC. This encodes CASSLRGHYEQYF.

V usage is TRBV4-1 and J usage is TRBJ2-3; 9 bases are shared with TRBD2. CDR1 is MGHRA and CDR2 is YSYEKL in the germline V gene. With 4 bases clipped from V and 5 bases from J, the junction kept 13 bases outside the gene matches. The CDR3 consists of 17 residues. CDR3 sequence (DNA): TGCGCCAGCAGCCCGCTCACGGGGCGGGAGGGTGAAGATACGCAGTATTTT. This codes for CASSPLTGREGEDTQYF.

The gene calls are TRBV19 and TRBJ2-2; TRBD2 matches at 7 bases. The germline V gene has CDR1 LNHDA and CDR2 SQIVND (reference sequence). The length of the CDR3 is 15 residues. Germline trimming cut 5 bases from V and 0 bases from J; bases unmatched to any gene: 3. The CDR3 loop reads CASSLGLPNTGELFF. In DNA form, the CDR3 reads TGTGCCAGTAGTCTGGGACTACCGAACACCGGGGAGCTGTTTTTT.